The 8 T cell receptor beta chains presented below share a single source sample, sequenced in a study of T cell responses to AZD1222 COVID-19 vaccine. Profiling relied on immunoSEQ multiplex PCR, and the TCRdb table lists in-frame clones only, not all of them. The sample has roughly 130,000 clones; 87% are singletons. The material was peripheral blood, obtained on day 0 of AZD1222 vaccination. The receptors were sampled from an adult in good health.

The V call is TRBV7-9, the J call TRBJ2-7, with 9 bases fitting TRBD1. J was trimmed by 2 bases and V by 1 base; bases with no gene match: 0. Germline values: CDR1 SEHNR, CDR2 FQNEAQ (reference sequence). This CDR3 spans 14 amino acids. CDR3 in amino acids: CASSLGTGAYEQYF. Written as DNA, the CDR3 is TGTGCCAGCAGCTTAGGGACAGGGGCCTACGAGCAGTACTTC.

This clone has only a few counts. The gene calls are TRBV5-6 and TRBJ1-1; tentative D call: TRBD1 (6 bases). The length of the CDR3 is 16 residues. The germline V gene encodes CDR1 SGHDT and CDR2 YYEEEE. The V and J ends lost 3 bases and 2 bases respectively, with 17 bases between them. CDR3 amino acids: CASSSPQGRVNTEAFF. As DNA, the CDR3 is TGTGCCAGCAGCTCACCACAGGGCAGGGTAAACACTGAAGCTTTCTTT.

The chain links TRBV19 to TRBJ1-5; D unresolved. This CDR3 has 16 residues. CDR1 and CDR2 (germline): LNHDA, SQIVND (reference sequence). Trimming left V 3 bases short and J 3 bases short, with 15 bases between. The DNA for the CDR3 is TGTGCCAGTAGTATCGGGCGACCCGGCCCCAATCAGCCCCAGCATTTT. Translated, it gives CASSIGRPGPNQPQHF. Filled out from reference TRBV19 and TRBJ1-5, the complete variable domain reads DGGITQSPKYLFRKEGQNVTLSCEQNLNHDAMYWYRQDPGQGLRLIYYSQIVNDFQKGDIAEGYSVSREKKESFPLTVTSAQKNPTAFYLCASSIGRPGPNQPQHFGDGTRLSIL.

This clone has a single count. For the CDR3, the DNA is TGTGCCAGCCGCCGGACCAGGGGGGGGTGGGGGGAGAACAATGAGCAGTTCTTC. It codes for CASRRTRGGWGENNEQFF. V and J are TRBV7-2 and TRBJ2-1, with D tentatively TRBD1 or TRBD2 (7 bases each). Germline CDR1 is SGHTA and CDR2 is FQGNSA. V was clipped by 8 bases and J by 5 bases, with 28 bases between them. The CDR3 consists of 18 residues.

This clone was observed a few times. The chain has TRBV7-8 and TRBJ2-1, with 7 bases that match TRBD1. This CDR3 is built from 16 residues. From germline, CDR1 is SGHVS and CDR2 FQNEAQ. Trimming took 1 base from V and 7 from J; bases not matched to a gene: 10. The CDR3 sequence is CASSLVGQPIPNEQFF. As DNA, the CDR3 is TGTGCCAGCAGCTTAGTGGGACAGCCCATACCTAATGAGCAGTTCTTC.

The chain has TRBV30 and TRBJ1-5; 9 nucleotides line up with TRBD1. The ends lost 4 bases at V and 7 bases at J; junction bases unmatched: 8. Germline assignment: CDR1 GTSNPN and CDR2 SVGIG (reference sequence). The CDR3 contains 14 residues. CDR3 nucleotide sequence: TGTGCCTGGATTTGGACAGGGGTTGTCCAGCCCCAGCATTTT. Translation gives CAWIWTGVVQPQHF.

This clone was observed a handful of times. The chain combines TRBV5-6 with TRBJ1-5, with TRBD1 as a possible D gene (6 bases). Trimming pared 0 bases from V and 7 bases from J, leaving 23 bases between. This CDR3 is 18 amino acids long. Germline V CDR1 and CDR2: SGHDT, YYEEEE. CDR3 amino acids: CASSLGPPPGGPGQPQHF. CDR3 nucleotides: TGTGCCAGCAGCTTGGGCCCTCCCCCTGGGGGGCCGGGACAGCCCCAGCATTTT.

The rearrangement uses TRBV30 and TRBJ1-4; no clear D gene. The CDR3 totals 15 residues. Germline loops: CDR1 GTSNPN, CDR2 SVGIG (reference sequence). The V end was cut by 3 bases, the J end by 0 bases, with 11 bases between. CDR3 residues: CAWSRQAATNEKLFF. CDR3 coding DNA: TGTGCCTGGAGCAGACAAGCCGCAACTAATGAAAAACTGTTTTTT.